Sequencing of this TCR beta chain was carried out in a study of cytomegalovirus exposure and HLA in healthy donors. Study information: Sequencing of 180 million or so T cells in an earlier analysis found 100 million to 140 million unique TCR beta sequences.

All the people who gave samples were healthy bone marrow donors. With regard to this clone: Its target is not known.

PCR employed 60 Vbeta and 13 Jbeta primers. Per the study methods: Later analysis identified tens of millions of unique TCR beta chains, some 10 million shared. The data were produced by immunoSEQ multiplex PCR, yet TCRdb's version contains in-frame clones alone and is incomplete. D and trimming come from the DNA, and the V and J calls and clone size come from that table. The data show some 120,000 clones, 70% to 80% seen once. Study-wide results and limits: Rare sequences made up most TCRs, while some public TCRs were found in many donors.

Material for sequencing was PBMCs. This TCR was sampled from a woman aged 50 to 60 in good health and CMV-seropositive.

The CDR3 sequence: CASGDGQGNYGYTF. For the CDR3, the DNA is TGCGCCAGCGGCGACGGACAGGGTAACTATGGCTACACCTTC. This chain connects TRBV4-1 to TRBJ1-2; TRBD1 aligns across 8 bases. With V trimmed by 8 bases and J by 1 base, 6 bases remained unmatched. This CDR3 is built from 14 residues. Germline V lookup: CDR1 MGHRA, CDR2 YSYEKL.